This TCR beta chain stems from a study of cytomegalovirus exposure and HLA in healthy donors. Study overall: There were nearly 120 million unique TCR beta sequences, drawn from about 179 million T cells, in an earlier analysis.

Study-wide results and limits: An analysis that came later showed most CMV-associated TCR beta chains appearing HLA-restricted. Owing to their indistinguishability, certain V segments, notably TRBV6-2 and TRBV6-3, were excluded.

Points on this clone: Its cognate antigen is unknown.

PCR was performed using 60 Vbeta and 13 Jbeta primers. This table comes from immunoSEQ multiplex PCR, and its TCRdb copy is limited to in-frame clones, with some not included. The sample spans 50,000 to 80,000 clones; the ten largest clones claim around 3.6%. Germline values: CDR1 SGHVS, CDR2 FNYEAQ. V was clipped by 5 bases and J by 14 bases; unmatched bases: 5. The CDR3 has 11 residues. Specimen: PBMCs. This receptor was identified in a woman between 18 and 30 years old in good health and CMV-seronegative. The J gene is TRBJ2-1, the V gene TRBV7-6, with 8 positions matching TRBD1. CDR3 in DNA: TGTGCCAGCAGCAAGGGACAGGTGAAGTTCTTC. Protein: CASSKGQVKFF.